This T cell receptor (beta chain) is drawn from a study of blood T cell repertoires in COVID-19. There are 14 residues in the CDR3. V shed 1 base and J shed 7 bases, with 13 bases lying between them. The germline V gene has CDR1 SEHNR and CDR2 FQNEAQ (reference sequence). Under the authors' procedure: Amplification of reference gene primers was used by the study to estimate nucleated cell counts. TCRdb's table, derived via immunoSEQ multiplex PCR, lists solely in-frame clones and lacks some. Clonal size and the V and J genes are those of that table, whereas D and trimming came from the DNA. The sample consists of 75,000 to 80,000 clones, roughly 80% of them appearing once.

This receptor was obtained from a woman aged 55-75 years with acute or convalescent COVID-19. The rearrangement uses TRBV7-9 and TRBJ1-1; no clear D gene. The material sequenced was peripheral blood. The CDR3 bases are TGTGCCAGCAGCTTAGATCGGGTCAGCCTTGAAGCTTTCTTT. It codes for CASSLDRVSLEAFF.